This T cell receptor beta chain originates from a study of T cells in Graves' hyperthyroidism and ophthalmopathy (dated by TCRdb to about 2019). Study-level background: Peripheral blood samples were taken at initial diagnosis, before any treatment was given. After blood sampling, hyperthyroidism patients were treated with methimazole at a starting dose of 30 mg daily, and ophthalmopathy patients were treated with high-dose intravenous methylprednisolone. Whether ophthalmopathy could be predicted prospectively was tested in an independent validation cohort made up of approximately 19 hyperthyroidism patients plus 17 patients who later progressed to ophthalmopathy. The approximately 100 discovery patients were divided at random into training and test sets in a 7:3 ratio. To identify TCR V-J signatures that set the groups apart, the researchers used a discovery cohort of 100 or so patients, made up of around 40 with Graves' ophthalmopathy and some 55 with stable Graves' hyperthyroidism. The paper describes TCR Vbeta CDR3 sequencing of some 130 peripheral blood samples, made up of 43 ophthalmopathy patients, around 73 hyperthyroidism patients and 17 progressor patients. The study also compared thyroid tissue and blood T-cell repertoires from 6 or 7 Graves' hyperthyroidism patients.

A patient counted as having stable Graves' hyperthyroidism if no progression to ophthalmopathy occurred over 18 months of follow-up. Hyperthyroidism patients were newly diagnosed, with disease duration under 2 months, and aged 18 to 65 years. Exclusion was applied to patients with uncontrolled infections, other autoimmune diseases, pregnancy or lactation. Diagnoses were based on clinical symptoms, serum thyroxine and TRAb, thyroid ultrasound and orbital computed tomography. Ficoll-Paque density gradient centrifugation was used to isolate PBMCs from about 9 ml of fresh peripheral blood. Trizol reagent was used to extract total RNA, and RNA quality was then checked on an Agilent 2100 Bioanalyzer. TCR beta CDR3 regions were amplified from RNA transcripts. The first round of RT-PCR for the TCR CDR3 was performed with the HTBI primer set and the Qiagen OneStep RT-PCR kit. A second multiplex PCR round built the libraries, followed by size selection and purification. The libraries were sequenced on an Illumina HiSeq2000 using paired-end 100 bp reads. Turning to the authors' computational methods: SOAPnuke was used to process the raw data, throwing out any read that contained adapters or uncalled bases, had a mean Phred below 15, or lacked an exact constant-primer or identifier match. High-quality paired reads were merged using COPE v1.2.5, and each unique nucleotide sequence was defined as a clonotype. Clonotypes were aligned to IMGT TRBV, TRBD and TRBJ reference segments using MiTCR v1.1. The analysis was restricted to V-J combinations with a frequency above 0.0001, which together covered 99.2% of the repertoires. The TCS score was defined as F50 (clonal expansion) divided by E x V (chaos), with BLOSUM62-based TCRdist calculated between CDR3 peptides within each V-J. Welch's t-statistics and random forest reduced around 520 V-J features to about 13, which were used in a naive Bayes classifier (R e1071). TCRdb ran its own pipeline on the public reads, namely fastp trimming at Q25 and MiXCR clone calling, and kept in-frame beta chains. For every CDR3 protein sequence, its rows merge into one entry that carries the most common genes and DNA. TCRdb's processing, not the authors', yielded these V and J calls. Across this sample there are 25,000 to 30,000 distinct CDR3 sequences, with 45% seen only once. The biggest ten clones account for around 10% of the sample.

Its CDR3 holds 19 amino acids, cysteine through phenylalanine. Kept here is only the CDR3 DNA, which spans 57 bases and is read in frame from base 1. The germline V gene yields SGHDN for CDR1 and FVKESK for CDR2. Between the V and J ends, shortened by 2 bases and 1 base respectively, the junction contains 24 bases. What the study reported, not specific to this receptor: Sample size was not statistically predetermined, and investigators were not blinded to group allocation. Ophthalmopathy was separated from stable hyperthyroidism by a 13 V-J signature model, with around 90% sensitivity and just over 81% specificity obtained in cross-validation and 80%/75% obtained in testing. Most expanded thyroid clonotypes (frequency above 0.001) were also detected in blood, suggesting blood repertoires may reflect thyroid immune responses. In validation, progression to ophthalmopathy was predicted by the model with around 70% sensitivity and just over 72% specificity, a median of about 6 months before onset.

A single count supports this clonotype. It has no known antigen specificity. No per-base quality is available; no much larger clone lies one base away. One read offers little support. The sample consisted of blood. The sequence derives from a woman aged 25 to 45 with Graves' hyperthyroidism. The sequence joins TRBV14 to TRBJ2-7, with the D gene too uncertain to name. The CDR3 protein: CASSQTGSSYERASYEQYF. The sequenced DNA is TGTGCCAGCAGCCAAACCGGTAGCTCCTACGAAAGGGCTTCCTACGAGCAGTACTTC.